This T cell receptor (beta chain) was found in a study of cytotoxic CD8 clonotypes in ibrutinib-treated CLL. Per germline, CDR1 SGHTA and CDR2 FQGNSA. The V segment lost 4 bases and the J segment 4 bases; nucleotides outside the gene matches: 10. The CDR3 runs 18 residues. This clone was picked up a small number of times. Data came from immunoSEQ multiplex PCR; TCRdb stores just in-frame clones and leaves some out. Of around 130,000 clones listed, around 84% are singletons. The sequences come from PBMCs, collected after 24 months of ibrutinib treatment. The receptor was isolated from a human donor with chronic lymphocytic leukemia. The rearrangement joins TRBV7-2 to TRBJ2-6, with 10 bases matching TRBD1. CDR3 coding DNA: TGTGCCAGCAGCTCTCGACAGGGGGCCCAACCCGGGGCCAACGTCCTGACTTTC. It is translated as CASSSRQGAQPGANVLTF.